This T cell receptor (beta chain) was sequenced for a study of cytomegalovirus exposure and HLA in healthy donors. The wider study: The 130 or so validation repertoires used a platform that matched the one used for the 600 to 700 first-cohort repertoires, as a later analysis reported.

The V and J ends lost 2 bases and 4 bases, in that order; junction bases with no gene match: 4. CDR3 length: 15 amino acids. Germline CDR1 reads LGHNA; CDR2 reads YNFKEQ. TCRdb's copy holds only in-frame clones and misses some; the assay was immunoSEQ multiplex PCR. The data contain approximately 100,000 clones, approximately 93% of them singletons. The receptor's source is a woman aged 25 to 39 in good health and CMV-seropositive. The source material was PBMCs. The chain recombines TRBV4-2 with TRBJ2-2; 7 bases are a match to TRBD2. CDR3 sequence: CASSQLGTTTGELFF. The CDR3 DNA sequence: TGTGCCAGCAGCCAACTCGGGACTACCACCGGGGAGCTGTTTTTT.